The source of this T cell receptor (beta chain) is a study of blood T cell repertoires in COVID-19. Study-level background: The cDNA or gDNA used as material had been derived from T cells, B-cell-depleted T cells, or PBMCs.

Germline CDR1 and CDR2: MDHEN and SYDVKM. J lost 0 bases, V lost 3 bases, and 6 bases had no gene match. The CDR3 length is 18 residues. Original handling: Reference gene primer amplification gave nucleated cell count estimates. Repertoires were generated with immunoSEQ multiplex PCR, while TCRdb's copy carries only in-frame clones and drops some. V, J and clone size were drawn from that table, and D and trimming were deduced from the DNA. The sample has about 200,000 clones, 70% to 90% seen once. Cohort placement rested on clinical history that participants reported themselves. Sequenced: PBMCs or T cells enriched from blood (not recorded which). This sequence originates from a woman in her 40s with acute COVID-19. The rearrangement joins TRBV28 to TRBJ1-3; the match to TRBD1 covers 12 bases. The CDR3 is CASSLGGTGGTSGNTIYF. The CDR3 DNA reads as TGTGCCAGCAGTTTGGGAGGGACAGGGGGCACCTCTGGAAACACCATATATTTT.